The 27 T cell receptor beta chains given below trace back to one sample, sequenced in a study of early T cells in non-severe SARS-CoV-2 infection (dated by TCRdb to the early 2020s). To prepare the library, 5' RACE was applied. The sample was run on a NextSeq 500. The public reads were reprocessed in TCRdb via fastp at Q25 and MiXCR, keeping in-frame beta chains. All rows with the same CDR3 protein become a single entry with the most common DNA and genes. The sample table contains around 27,000 distinct CDR3 sequences; only one count was recorded for under 10% of them. The biggest ten clones account for roughly 13% of the sample. Sequences were obtained from whole blood. The receptors originated from an adult who was a healthcare worker with PCR-confirmed SARS-CoV-2 infection or an uninfected control (not recorded which).

This clonotype came up many times. The chain has TRBV6-2 or TRBV6-3 and TRBJ1-5, with D hard to call. CDR1 is MNHEY and CDR2 is SVGEGT in the germline V gene. The CDR3 spans 15 residues. V shed 2 bases and J shed 0 bases, with 8 bases lying between them. The CDR3 loop reads CASSYEGYSNQPQHF. In DNA, the CDR3 is TGTGCCAGCAGTTACGAGGGTTATAGCAATCAGCCCCAGCATTTT.

A remark on this clonotype: This may arise from a read error, as a much more abundant clone is one base away. The chain recombines TRBV15 with TRBJ1-6; perhaps TRBD1 as D (5 bases). CDR1 is LNHNV and CDR2 is YYDKDF in the germline V gene (reference sequence). This CDR3 has 17 amino acids. CDR3 DNA: TGTGGCACCAGCAGAGATCCGCCAGGGTCAAATAATTCACCCCTCCACTTT. Translation gives CGTSRDPPGSNNSPLHF.

The genes are TRBV29-1 and TRBJ2-1; D call uncertain. Per germline, CDR1 SQVTM and CDR2 ANQGSEA. This CDR3 contains 16 residues. V was trimmed by 7 bases and J by 1 base, leaving 20 bases between them. The CDR3 is CSAKGIGRQSYNEQFF. CDR3 DNA: TGCAGCGCAAAAGGAATCGGCAGGCAGTCCTACAATGAGCAGTTCTTC.

This clonotype was seen more than once but under ten times. The V and J genes are TRBV12-3 or TRBV12-4 and TRBJ1-5; D is ambiguous. This CDR3 comprises 13 residues. V was trimmed by 3 bases and J by 3 bases, leaving 6 bases between them. The chain's CDR3 is CASSLGYNQPQHF. The DNA of the CDR3 is TGTGCCAGCAGTTTGGGCTACAATCAGCCCCAGCATTTT.

The V call is TRBV5-1, the J call TRBJ2-3, with D maybe TRBD2 (6 bases). V was trimmed by 4 bases and J by 4 bases, leaving 16 bases between them. The CDR3 sequence is 15 residues long. The germline CDR1 and CDR2 sequences are SGHRS and YFSETQ. CDR3 nucleotides: TGCGCCAGCAGCCTGGGGACTCTTGAGGCAGATACGCAGTATTTT. It codes for CASSLGTLEADTQYF.

This clonotype was observed a handful of times. The chain has TRBV3-1 and TRBJ1-5; D unresolved. The CDR3 is 13 residues long. Trimming removed 2 bases from V and 6 bases from J, with 8 bases in between. Germline lookup yields CDR1 LGHDT and CDR2 YNNKEL (reference sequence). The CDR3 sequence is CASSQKGSQPQHF. CDR3 bases: TGTGCCAGCAGCCAAAAGGGATCTCAGCCCCAGCATTTT.

This clonotype has just a few counts. The chain carries TRBV20-1 and TRBJ2-5, with 11 positions matching TRBD2. Germline CDR1 and CDR2: DFQATT and SNEGSKA (reference sequence). The CDR3 is 15 residues long. The ends lost 4 bases at V and 5 bases at J; junction bases unmatched: 9. CDR3 region: CSAKVAGGPMETQYF. The CDR3 DNA sequence: TGCAGTGCTAAAGTAGCGGGGGGGCCCATGGAGACCCAGTACTTC.

This clonotype was counted at least ten times. The chain carries TRBV12-3 or TRBV12-4 and TRBJ1-4; no reliable D call. Deletions cut 5 bases from V and 8 bases from J, with 15 bases between. The CDR3 loop spans 14 amino acids. The CDR3 protein is CASSPSPSREKLFF. The CDR3 bases are TGTGCCAGCAGTCCCTCCCCGTCGAGGGAAAAACTGTTTTTT.

A few counts support this clonotype. CDR3 bases: TGTGCCAGTAGTATTGTAGCTAGCAATCAGCCCCAGCATTTT. Encoded protein: CASSIVASNQPQHF. The chain combines TRBV19 with TRBJ1-5, with no clear D. The CDR3 runs 14 residues. Per germline, CDR1 LNHDA and CDR2 SQIVND (reference sequence). The V and J ends lost 3 bases and 0 bases respectively, with 6 bases between them.

At least ten counts were recorded for this clonotype. V usage is TRBV2 and J usage is TRBJ1-2, with D possibly being TRBD1 (5 bases). Per germline, CDR1 SNHLY and CDR2 FYNNEI. The CDR3 spans 13 residues. V was shortened by 1 base and J by 4 bases, with 7 bases between the two germline ends. The CDR3 DNA sequence: TGTGCCAGCAGTGAAGGACAGACCTATGGCTACACCTTC. Amino acids: CASSEGQTYGYTF. The full variable domain, its missing parts supplied by reference TRBV2 and TRBJ1-2, is EPEVTQTPSHQVTQMGQEVILRCVPISNHLYFYWYRQILGQKVEFLVSFYNNEISEKSEIFDDQFSVERPDGSNFTLKIRSTKLEDSAMYFCASSEGQTYGYTFGSGTRLTVV.

In its sample, this clonotype was seen many times. The rearrangement links TRBV29-1 to TRBJ2-1; TRBD1 agrees at 10 bases. Germline V gene data show CDR1 as SQVTM and CDR2 as ANQGSEA. V was clipped by 3 bases and J by 7 bases; unmatched bases: 9. The CDR3 extends over 15 amino acids. This CDR3 reads CSVDAGTGVRNEQFF. The CDR3 DNA reads as TGCAGCGTTGATGCCGGGACAGGGGTAAGGAATGAGCAGTTCTTC.

Many counts were recorded for this clonotype. The rearrangement joins TRBV4-3 to TRBJ1-1, with D possibly TRBD1 on 6 matching bases. Germline V gene data show CDR1 as LGHNA and CDR2 as YSLEER. V lost 0 bases to trimming and J lost 4 bases, with 15 bases between them. There are 16 residues in the CDR3. CDR3 loop: CASSQELQARGTEAFF. The CDR3 nucleotides read TGCGCCAGCAGCCAAGAATTACAGGCCAGGGGCACTGAAGCTTTCTTT.

At least ten counts were recorded for this clonotype. The chain couples TRBV28 to TRBJ2-7, with 7 bases that match TRBD1. The CDR3 is 15 amino acids. The V and J ends lost 3 bases and 5 bases, in that order; junction bases with no gene match: 10. Per the germline V gene, CDR1 is MDHEN and CDR2 is SYDVKM. DNA of the CDR3: TGTGCCAGCAGTTTGGGGTCGACAGGGCTACACGAGCAGTACTTC. Protein sequence: CASSLGSTGLHEQYF.

In its sample, this clonotype was seen many times. The chain combines TRBV2 with TRBJ2-1, with 11 nucleotides matching TRBD2. Trimming took 4 bases from V and 10 from J; bases not matched to a gene: 9. The CDR3 has 15 residues. CDR1 is SNHLY and CDR2 is FYNNEI in the germline V gene. This CDR3 reads CASSVAGGPFREQFF. The CDR3, as DNA: TGTGCCAGCAGTGTAGCGGGGGGGCCGTTTAGAGAGCAGTTCTTC.

This clonotype was recorded many times. This rearrangement joins TRBV4-3 to TRBJ2-6; no clear D. Trimming took 0 bases from V and 4 from J, leaving 4 bases between them. The CDR3 loop spans 14 amino acids. Germline V gives CDR1 LGHNA, CDR2 YSLEER. CDR3 bases: TGCGCCAGCAGCCAAGATAACGGGGCCAACGTCCTGACTTTC. Residues: CASSQDNGANVLTF.

This clonotype was recorded at least ten times. The CDR3 DNA reads TGTGCCAGCAGCTCCCGGCGACTGGTCTATGGCTACACCTTC. It is translated as CASSSRRLVYGYTF. The chain couples TRBV3-1 to TRBJ1-2; unclear D gene. CDR1 is LGHDT, CDR2 YNNKEL, per germline (reference sequence). This CDR3 spans 14 amino acids. V lost 5 bases to trimming and J lost 4 bases, with 14 bases between them. The entire variable domain, with the rest obtained from reference TRBV3-1 and TRBJ1-2, is as follows: DTAVSQTPKYLVTQMGNDKSIKCEQNLGHDTMYWYKQDSKKFLKIMFSYNNKELIINETVPNRFSPKSPDKAHLNLHINSLELGDSAVYFCASSSRRLVYGYTFGSGTRLTVV.

This clonotype was seen at least ten times. The chain couples TRBV11-2 to TRBJ2-1; TRBD2 matches 8 bases. Germline CDR1 and CDR2: SGHAT and FQNNGV. V was clipped by 5 bases and J by 4 bases; unmatched bases: 10. There are 16 residues in the CDR3. The CDR3 is CASSPVPAGVYNEQFF. In nucleotides, the CDR3 is TGTGCCAGCAGCCCCGTCCCAGCGGGGGTTTACAATGAGCAGTTCTTC.

In its sample, this clonotype was seen many times. The rearrangement uses TRBV11-2 and TRBJ2-3; D gene uncertain. V was pared by 1 base and J by 3 bases, with 8 bases between. The CDR3 is 14 residues long. Germline V gene data show CDR1 as SGHAT and CDR2 as FQNNGV. CDR3 residues: CASSLGLATDTQYF. The CDR3 DNA is TGTGCCAGCAGCTTAGGGCTGGCTACAGATACGCAGTATTTT.

This clonotype occurred a few times. The V and J genes are TRBV5-1 and TRBJ1-2, with 7 bases identical to TRBD1. The CDR3 extends over 14 amino acids. V lost 0 bases, J lost 4 bases, and 3 bases stayed unmatched. Germline CDR1 and CDR2: SGHRS and YFSETQ. In DNA, the CDR3 is TGCGCCAGCAGCTTGGAGGGGGCCGGCTATGGCTACACCTTC. Protein sequence: CASSLEGAGYGYTF.

This clonotype was seen repeatedly, ten times or more. This chain joins TRBV7-3 and TRBJ2-2, with TRBD1 matching over 7 bases. V was pared by 3 bases and J by 3 bases, with 4 bases of the junction left unmatched. The CDR3 spans 15 residues. Germline V gene lookup returns CDR1 SGHTA and CDR2 FQGTGA. The CDR3 protein is CASSLDRRYTGELFF. CDR3 coding DNA: TGTGCCAGCAGCTTGGACAGGCGATACACCGGGGAGCTGTTTTTT.

A few counts support this clonotype. The chain links TRBV7-9 to TRBJ2-5, with TRBD1 matching over 7 bases. Germline V gene lookup returns CDR1 SEHNR and CDR2 FQNEAQ (reference sequence). The CDR3 runs to 15 residues. After removal of 5 bases from V and 6 bases from J, the junction contained 12 bases not matched to a gene. The CDR3 loop is CASSPGTASWKTQYF. The CDR3 DNA sequence: TGTGCCAGCAGCCCTGGGACAGCCTCCTGGAAGACCCAGTACTTC.

At least ten counts were recorded for this clonotype. The V gene is TRBV4-3, the J gene TRBJ2-5; D not certain. Trimming took off 0 bases at V and 7 bases at J, with 12 bases between the two ends. Germline CDR1 reads LGHNA; CDR2 reads YSLEER. The CDR3 runs 14 residues. Here the CDR3 reads CASSQEISMVTQYF. CDR3 DNA: TGCGCCAGCAGCCAAGAAATTAGCATGGTGACCCAGTACTTC.

In this sample, this clonotype turned up many times. This chain links TRBV6-2 or TRBV6-3 with TRBJ1-1; a possible D gene is TRBD1 (5 bases). The CDR3 spans 14 residues. Germline V gene lookup returns CDR1 MNHEY and CDR2 SVGEGT. Trimming took off 7 bases at V and 7 bases at J, with 19 bases between the two ends. Written as DNA, the CDR3 is TGTGCCAGCACCCACGCGACGGGGGACTTTGAAGCTTTCTTT. Its translation is CASTHATGDFEAFF.

This clonotype was counted ten times or more. The CDR3 nucleotides are TGTGCCAGCAGCCCCTGGACTAGTAGTACAGATACGCAGTATTTT. This sequence encodes CASSPWTSSTDTQYF. This chain connects TRBV7-3 to TRBJ2-3; TRBD2 agrees at 7 bases. V gave up 5 bases and J gave up 3 bases; unmatched junction bases: 8. CDR3 length: 15 amino acids. Germline V lookup: CDR1 SGHTA, CDR2 FQGTGA.

This clonotype came up a few times. This chain joins TRBV7-2 and TRBJ1-2; 8 bases fit TRBD1. CDR3 length: 14 residues. CDR1 is SGHTA, CDR2 FQGNSA, per germline. V dropped 5 bases and J dropped 7; count of bases not matched to a gene: 9. The CDR3 region has the DNA TGTGCCAGCAGCCACCGGGACAGGTCCGGTGGCTACACCTTC. It translates to CASSHRDRSGGYTF.

Sample share makes this clonotype medium-sized. The rearrangement links TRBV3-1 to TRBJ2-7; D remains unclear. Per the germline V gene, CDR1 is LGHDT and CDR2 is YNNKEL (reference sequence). The CDR3 has 14 residues. The V gene lost 0 bases and the J gene lost 2 bases, with 8 bases spanning the gap. The CDR3 DNA is TGTGCCAGCAGCCAAGAGCTCTTCCCCTACGAGCAGTACTTC. This encodes CASSQELFPYEQYF.

This clonotype appeared a few times. The CDR3 nucleotides read TGCAGCACTCAGGGACAGCAAGAGACCCAGTACTTC. Protein: CSTQGQQETQYF. V is TRBV29-1 and J is TRBJ2-5, with 7 nucleotides matching TRBD1. The CDR3 sequence is 12 residues long. Trimming at V came to 8 bases and at J to 2 bases, leaving 5 bases not matched to a gene. From germline, CDR1 is SQVTM and CDR2 ANQGSEA.